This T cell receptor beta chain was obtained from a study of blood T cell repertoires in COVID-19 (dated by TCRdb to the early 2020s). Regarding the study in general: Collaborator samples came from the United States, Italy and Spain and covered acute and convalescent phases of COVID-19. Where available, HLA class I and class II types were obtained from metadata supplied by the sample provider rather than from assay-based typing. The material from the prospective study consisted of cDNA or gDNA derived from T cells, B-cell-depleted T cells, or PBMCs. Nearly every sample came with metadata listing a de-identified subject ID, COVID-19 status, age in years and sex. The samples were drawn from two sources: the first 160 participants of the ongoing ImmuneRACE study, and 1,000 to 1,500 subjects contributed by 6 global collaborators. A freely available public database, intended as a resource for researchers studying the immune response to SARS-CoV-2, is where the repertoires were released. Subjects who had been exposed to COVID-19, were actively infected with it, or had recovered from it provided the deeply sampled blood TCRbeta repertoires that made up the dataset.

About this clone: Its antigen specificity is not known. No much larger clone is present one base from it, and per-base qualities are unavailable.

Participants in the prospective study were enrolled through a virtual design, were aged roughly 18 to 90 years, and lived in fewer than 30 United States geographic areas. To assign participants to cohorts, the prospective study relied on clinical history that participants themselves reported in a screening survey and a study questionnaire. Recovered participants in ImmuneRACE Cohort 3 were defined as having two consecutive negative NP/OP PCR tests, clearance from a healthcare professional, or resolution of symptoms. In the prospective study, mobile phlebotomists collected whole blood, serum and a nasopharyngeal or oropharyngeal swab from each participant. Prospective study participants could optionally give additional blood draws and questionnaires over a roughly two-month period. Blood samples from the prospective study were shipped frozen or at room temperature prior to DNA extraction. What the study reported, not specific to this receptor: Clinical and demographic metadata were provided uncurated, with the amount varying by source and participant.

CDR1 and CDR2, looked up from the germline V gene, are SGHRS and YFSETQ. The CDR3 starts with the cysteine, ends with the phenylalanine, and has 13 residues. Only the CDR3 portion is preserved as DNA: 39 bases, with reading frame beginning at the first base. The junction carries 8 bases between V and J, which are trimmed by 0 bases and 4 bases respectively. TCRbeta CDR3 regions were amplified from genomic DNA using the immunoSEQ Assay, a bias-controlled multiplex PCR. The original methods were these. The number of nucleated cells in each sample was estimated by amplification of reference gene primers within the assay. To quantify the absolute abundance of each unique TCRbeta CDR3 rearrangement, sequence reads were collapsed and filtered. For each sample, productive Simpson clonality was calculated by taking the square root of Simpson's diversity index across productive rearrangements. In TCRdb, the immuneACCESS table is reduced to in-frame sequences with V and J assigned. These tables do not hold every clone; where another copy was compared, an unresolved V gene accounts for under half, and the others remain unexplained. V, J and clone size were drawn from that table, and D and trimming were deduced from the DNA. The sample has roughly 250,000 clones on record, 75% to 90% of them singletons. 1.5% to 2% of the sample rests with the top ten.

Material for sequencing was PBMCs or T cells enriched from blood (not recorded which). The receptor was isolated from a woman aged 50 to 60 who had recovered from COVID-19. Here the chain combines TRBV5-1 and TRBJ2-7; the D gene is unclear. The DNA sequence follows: TGCGCCAGCAGCTTGGATCTAGGTTACGAGCAGTACTTC. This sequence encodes CASSLDLGYEQYF.